Listed below are T cell receptor beta chains from one sample, sequenced in a study of CD8 T cells in ankylosing spondylitis. TCRdb itself ran the 5' RACE reads through MiXCR, one entry per CDR3 protein. The sample gives nearly 350,000 distinct CDR3 sequences, roughly 14% of which show up once; roughly 1.1% is in the top ten. Sequencing was performed on blood, either unsorted or a sorted T cell fraction (not recorded which). The receptors originated from a male donor with ankylosing spondylitis or in good health (not recorded which). The CDR3 runs from the conserved cysteine through the conserved F or W. A D gene is named only where the DNA matches it firmly. Not every row has a clone size; where given, it reads once, few, many or a size class.

j_gene: TRBJ2-5
abundance: .
v_gene: TRBV12-3/TRBV12-4
d_gene: .
CDR3nt: TGTGCCAGCAGTTCGGCGGACAGAGGGGTCCAGTACTTC
CDR3aa: CASSSADRGVQYF

j_gene: TRBJ2-3
abundance: .
v_gene: TRBV3-1
d_gene: .
CDR3nt: TGTGCCAGCAGCCCCAGCGGGCTAAACACAGATACGCAGTATTTT
CDR3aa: CASSPSGLNTDTQYF

j_gene: TRBJ2-1
abundance: few
v_gene: TRBV12-5
d_gene: .
CDR3nt: TGTGCTAGTGGTAATTCACGGGGATTCTACAATGAGCAGTTCTTC
CDR3aa: CASGNSRGFYNEQFF

j_gene: TRBJ2-2
abundance: many
v_gene: TRBV12-3/TRBV12-4
d_gene: .
CDR3nt: TGTGCCAGCAGTTTCTTACAGAACACCGGGGAGCTGTTTTTT
CDR3aa: CASSFLQNTGELFF

j_gene: TRBJ1-2
abundance: few
v_gene: TRBV11-3
d_gene: .
CDR3nt: TGTGCCAGCAGCTTAGTGCCAGCAAACTATGGCTACACCTTC
CDR3aa: CASSLVPANYGYTF

j_gene: TRBJ2-5
abundance: few
v_gene: TRBV7-7
d_gene: TRBD2
CDR3nt: TGTGCCAGCAGCTTAGGACTAGCGAGTCAAGAGACCCAGTACTTC
CDR3aa: CASSLGLASQETQYF

j_gene: TRBJ2-7
abundance: .
v_gene: TRBV6-5
d_gene: TRBD1
CDR3nt: TGTGCCAGCAGTTCCCGCAGGGGGCTTGAGCAGTACTTC
CDR3aa: CASSSRRGLEQYF

j_gene: TRBJ1-2
abundance: .
v_gene: TRBV19
d_gene: TRBD1
CDR3nt: TGTGCCAGTAGTACTACACGGGACAGGGCGGTTGGCTACACCTTC
CDR3aa: CASSTTRDRAVGYTF

j_gene: TRBJ1-1
abundance: .
v_gene: TRBV9
d_gene: TRBD1
CDR3nt: TGTGCCAGCAGCGTAGGACAGGGTGAAACTGAAGCTTTCTTT
CDR3aa: CASSVGQGETEAFF

j_gene: TRBJ2-3
abundance: few
v_gene: TRBV7-2
d_gene: .
CDR3nt: TGTGCCAGCAGCCAAATAGGGGGTACTAGCACAGATACGCAGTATTTT
CDR3aa: CASSQIGGTSTDTQYF

j_gene: TRBJ2-1
abundance: .
v_gene: TRBV5-5
d_gene: TRBD2
CDR3nt: TGTGCCAGCAGCGCGAGGACTAGCGGGACGACCCCTTGGAATGAGCAGTTCTTC
CDR3aa: CASSARTSGTTPWNEQFF

j_gene: TRBJ1-2
abundance: .
v_gene: TRBV3-1
d_gene: .
CDR3nt: TGTGCCAGCAGCCAAGGAGGGGGACGCTATGGCTACACCTTC
CDR3aa: CASSQGGGRYGYTF

j_gene: TRBJ1-1
abundance: .
v_gene: TRBV30
d_gene: .
CDR3nt: TGTGCCTGGAGTCTCAGGGTCACTGAAGCTTTCTTT
CDR3aa: CAWSLRVTEAFF

j_gene: TRBJ2-1
abundance: many
v_gene: TRBV29-1
d_gene: TRBD1
CDR3nt: TGCAGCGTTGGGGGGGACAGGGGGCAAGGCAATGAGCAGTTCTTC
CDR3aa: CSVGGDRGQGNEQFF

j_gene: TRBJ2-7
abundance: .
v_gene: TRBV6-5
d_gene: TRBD2
CDR3nt: TGTGCCAGCAGTTACTCGAGGACTAGCGGCCCGGGCGAGCAGTACTTC
CDR3aa: CASSYSRTSGPGEQYF

j_gene: TRBJ2-3
abundance: many
v_gene: TRBV12-3/TRBV12-4
d_gene: TRBD1
CDR3nt: TGTGCCAGCAGTTTAAGGGACAGGGGGCATACGCAGTATTTT
CDR3aa: CASSLRDRGHTQYF

j_gene: TRBJ1-5
abundance: many
v_gene: TRBV4-1
d_gene: .
CDR3nt: TGCGCCAGCAGCCAAACGCAGGCCCCCAATCAGCCCCAGCATTTT
CDR3aa: CASSQTQAPNQPQHF

j_gene: TRBJ1-3
abundance: many
v_gene: TRBV2
d_gene: .
CDR3nt: TGTGCCAGCAGTGAAGGGCAGCTCTCTGGAAACACCATATATTTT
CDR3aa: CASSEGQLSGNTIYF

j_gene: TRBJ2-2
abundance: .
v_gene: TRBV7-2
d_gene: .
CDR3nt: TGTGCCAGCAGCTTAGCTCTAGGCCTGACCGGGGAGCTGTTTTTT
CDR3aa: CASSLALGLTGELFF

j_gene: TRBJ2-1
abundance: .
v_gene: TRBV5-5
d_gene: .
CDR3nt: TGTGCCAGCGCTTACTGGGGCCGTGAGCAGTTCTTC
CDR3aa: CASAYWGREQFF

j_gene: TRBJ2-5
abundance: .
v_gene: TRBV28
d_gene: .
CDR3nt: TGTGCCAGCAGCGCACAGGGCCCCGGTGAGACCCAGTACTTC
CDR3aa: CASSAQGPGETQYF

j_gene: TRBJ1-5
abundance: few
v_gene: TRBV12-3/TRBV12-4
d_gene: .
CDR3nt: TGTGCCAGCAGTTTGTCATGGCAGGTTGCTCAGCCCCAGCATTTT
CDR3aa: CASSLSWQVAQPQHF

j_gene: TRBJ2-7
abundance: .
v_gene: TRBV3-1
d_gene: .
CDR3nt: TGTGCCAGCAGCCAAGGAACAGGGAGCCGGGAGCAGTACTTC
CDR3aa: CASSQGTGSREQYF

j_gene: TRBJ2-6
abundance: .
v_gene: TRBV6-1
d_gene: .
CDR3nt: TGTGCCAGCAGCCAGGTAGGGAGGGCCAACGTCCTGACTTTC
CDR3aa: CASSQVGRANVLTF

j_gene: TRBJ2-1
abundance: many
v_gene: TRBV10-3
d_gene: TRBD2
CDR3nt: TGTGCCATCAGTGTCTGGAATAGCGGGAGTCATTTCGGGTTTGGGCAGTTCTTC
CDR3aa: CAISVWNSGSHFGFGQFF

j_gene: TRBJ1-2
abundance: .
v_gene: TRBV3-1
d_gene: .
CDR3nt: TGTGCCAGCAGCCAAGAAGGTCCCTATGGCTACACCTTC
CDR3aa: CASSQEGPYGYTF

j_gene: TRBJ2-7
abundance: .
v_gene: TRBV20-1
d_gene: TRBD2
CDR3nt: TGCAGTGCTAGAGCCGCCGGGACTAGCGGGTCCTACGAGCAGTACTTC
CDR3aa: CSARAAGTSGSYEQYF

j_gene: TRBJ1-4
abundance: few
v_gene: TRBV5-1
d_gene: .
CDR3nt: TGCGCCAGCGCGAGAGCATTAAATGAAAAACTGTTTTTT
CDR3aa: CASARALNEKLFF